One and the same sample provided the 25 T cell receptor beta chains below, sequenced in a study of T cells in Graves' hyperthyroidism and ophthalmopathy. Researchers took RNA transcripts and amplified the TCR beta CDR3 regions from them. First-round RT-PCR with HTBI primers amplified the TCR CDR3 region. TCRdb recomputed calls from the multiplex PCR reads with MiXCR, one row per CDR3 protein. This sample has 600,000 to 750,000 distinct CDR3 sequences, with roughly 17% found just once. The sample taken for sequencing was blood. The receptor set was obtained from a man aged 45-65 years with Graves' hyperthyroidism.

This clonotype was detected many times. DNA for the CDR3: TGTGCCAGCAGTTACCCCAAGGCCGGGCTCATGAACACTGAAGCTTTCTTT. This gives the protein CASSYPKAGLMNTEAFF. The rearrangement uses TRBV6-2 or TRBV6-3 and TRBJ1-1; D is uncertain. The V end was cut by 2 bases, the J end by 0 bases, with 16 bases between. This CDR3 is built from 17 residues. Germline V gene lookup returns CDR1 MNHEY and CDR2 SVGEGT.

This clonotype appeared many times. The chain combines TRBV28 with TRBJ2-3; TRBD2 agrees at 10 bases. Germline V CDR1 and CDR2: MDHEN, SYDVKM. The V gene end was trimmed by 3 bases and the J gene end by 5 bases; junction bases not matched to a gene: 8. The CDR3 runs to 16 residues. The DNA of the CDR3 is TGTGCCAGCAGTTTGCGGCTAGCGGGAGTGAAAGATACGCAGTATTTT. It translates to CASSLRLAGVKDTQYF.

The chain has TRBV5-1 and TRBJ2-7, with TRBD1 matching 10 bases. The CDR3 spans 14 residues. Per the germline V gene, CDR1 is SGHRS and CDR2 is YFSETQ. V shed 4 bases and J 6 bases; nucleotides not matched to a gene: 7. The CDR3 reads CASSRGQGLVEQYF. CDR3 DNA: TGCGCCAGCAGCAGGGGACAGGGGCTTGTCGAGCAGTACTTC.

This clonotype has a count of ten or more. Compared with germline, one end of the junction differs, possibly owing to a read error. V is TRBV2 and J is TRBJ2-7; 8 bases line up with TRBD1. The germline gives CDR1 SNHLY, CDR2 FYNNEI. The length of the CDR3 is 15 residues. Here the CDR3 DNA reads TGTGCCAGCAGCGAAGACGGGACAGGAACCTACGAGCAGTACTTC. It translates to CASSEDGTGTYEQYF.

This clonotype was counted many times. The rearrangement links TRBV11-2 to TRBJ2-3, with D perhaps TRBD2 (5 bases). This CDR3 has 17 amino acids. The V gene lost 4 bases and the J gene lost 3 bases, with 20 bases spanning the gap. Germline-derived CDR1 and CDR2 are SGHAT and FQNNGV. CDR3 in amino acids: CASSSIPASFVTDTQYF. The CDR3 bases are TGTGCCAGCAGCTCAATTCCGGCTAGCTTTGTAACAGATACGCAGTATTTT.

This clonotype appeared many times. The V gene is TRBV5-1, the J gene TRBJ2-7; 10 bases fit TRBD2. Germline V gives CDR1 SGHRS, CDR2 YFSETQ. The ends lost 6 bases at V and 6 bases at J; junction bases unmatched: 9. This CDR3 has 14 amino acids. CDR3 DNA sequence: TGCGCCAGCAATAGCGCTAGCGGGAGTCCCGAGCAGTACTTC. Amino acid sequence: CASNSASGSPEQYF.

V gene TRBV18 combines with J gene TRBJ1-1; D not resolved. CDR3 length: 15 amino acids. Trimming took 8 bases from V and 3 from J, leaving 19 bases between them. In germline, CDR1 is KGHSH, CDR2 LQKENI. Here the CDR3 reads CASTGGGPWDTEAFF. CDR3 DNA sequence: TGTGCCAGCACTGGCGGAGGGCCTTGGGACACTGAAGCTTTCTTT.

This clonotype was detected ten times or more. In nucleotides, the CDR3 is TGTGCCAGCAGCCCAGCGGGACAGCGGATGAACACTGAAGCTTTCTTT. This sequence encodes CASSPAGQRMNTEAFF. The J gene is TRBJ1-1, the V gene TRBV7-9, with 7 bases matching TRBD1. Germline CDR1 reads SEHNR; CDR2 reads FQNEAQ (reference sequence). V lost 5 bases to trimming and J lost 0 bases; unmatched junction nucleotides: 9. This CDR3 spans 16 amino acids.

This clonotype was observed many times. The rearrangement uses TRBV6-2 or TRBV6-3 and TRBJ1-1; D remains ambiguous. This CDR3 spans 14 amino acids. V was pared by 4 bases and J by 4 bases, with 13 bases between. The germline V gene encodes CDR1 MNHEY and CDR2 SVGEGT. The CDR3 here is CASSSISSGTEAFF. The CDR3 DNA follows: TGTGCCAGCAGTTCGATCTCCTCTGGCACTGAAGCTTTCTTT.

The table lists this clonotype with many counts. The chain joins TRBV27 to TRBJ2-3; TRBD2 agrees at 7 bases. After removal of 6 bases from V and 3 bases from J, the junction contained 9 bases not matched to a gene. Looked up from germline, CDR1 is MNHEY and CDR2 is SMNVEV (reference sequence). This CDR3 contains 15 residues. For the CDR3, the DNA is TGTGCCAGCAGACGGAGTCGGGAGGCGACAGATACGCAGTATTTT. Translating gives CASRRSREATDTQYF.

This chain links TRBV5-1 with TRBJ2-7, with 7 bases that match TRBD1. The V gene end was trimmed by 4 bases and the J gene end by 1 base; junction bases not matched to a gene: 20. Germline V CDR1 and CDR2: SGHRS, YFSETQ. This CDR3 is built from 19 residues. For the CDR3, the DNA is TGCGCCAGCAGCGTTACAGGGGACCGGGCAGGGCGGGTATCCTACGAGCAGTACTTC. Translating gives CASSVTGDRAGRVSYEQYF.

This clonotype was seen ten or more times. The V gene is TRBV7-2, the J gene TRBJ2-3; 7 bases match TRBD2. Germline V gives CDR1 SGHTA, CDR2 FQGNSA. V was pared by 4 bases and J by 3 bases, with 7 bases of the junction left unmatched. CDR3 size: 15 residues. The CDR3 DNA reads as TGTGCCAGCAGCTCCCACCGGACTAGAACAGATACGCAGTATTTT. Its translation is CASSSHRTRTDTQYF.

Ten or more counts support this clonotype. The chain links TRBV28 to TRBJ2-7; 9 nucleotides align to TRBD2. J gave up 5 bases and V 3 bases, and 5 bases lay outside the gene matches. The CDR3 spans 14 residues. Germline V gene sequence: CDR1 MDHEN, CDR2 SYDVKM. The DNA for the CDR3 is TGTGCCAGCAGTTTTTTAGCGGGAGAAAACGAGCAGTACTTC. This codes for CASSFLAGENEQYF.

This clonotype was detected a few times. This CDR3 is CASSRPRTGKDLQETQYF. In DNA form, the CDR3 reads TGCGCCAGCAGCCGTCCGAGGACAGGGAAGGACTTACAAGAGACCCAGTACTTC. The genes are TRBV4-3 and TRBJ2-5; 8 positions match TRBD1. The CDR3 consists of 18 residues. J gave up 2 bases and V 4 bases, and 15 bases lay outside the gene matches. Looked up from germline, CDR1 is LGHNA and CDR2 is YSLEER.

This clonotype was counted between two and nine times. The V gene is TRBV7-9, the J gene TRBJ2-1; 14 nucleotides align to TRBD2. This CDR3 comprises 16 residues. The trim removed 4 bases at V and 8 bases at J, leaving 7 bases unmatched. The germline CDR1 and CDR2 sequences are SEHNR and FQNEAQ (reference sequence). For the CDR3, the DNA is TGTGCCAGCAGCTCGACGACTAGCGGGAGGGGCCATGAGCAGTTCTTC. Its protein is CASSSTTSGRGHEQFF.

This clonotype was counted many times. The chain couples TRBV20-1 to TRBJ2-7; 12 nucleotides match TRBD1. The J segment lost 2 bases and the V segment lost 5 bases, leaving 7 bases of the junction unmatched. Germline V gives CDR1 DFQATT, CDR2 SNEGSKA (reference sequence). The CDR3 loop spans 15 amino acids. CDR3 protein: CSAPGQGAITYEQYF. CDR3 sequence (DNA): TGCAGTGCTCCGGGACAGGGGGCCATCACCTACGAGCAGTACTTC.

This clonotype was counted at least ten times. The chain is built from TRBV28 and TRBJ2-1; D tentatively reads TRBD1 or TRBD2 (6 bases each). The CDR3 length is 15 residues. V was cut by 7 bases and J by 6 bases, with 19 bases left in between. Germline lookup yields CDR1 MDHEN and CDR2 SYDVKM. The CDR3 sequence: CASTIGGAGPNEQFF. The CDR3 DNA is TGTGCCAGCACCATCGGGGGCGCGGGCCCCAATGAGCAGTTCTTC. Complete variable domain (other parts from reference TRBV28 and TRBJ2-1): DVKVTQSSRYLVKRTGEKVFLECVQDMDHENMFWYRQDPGLGLRLIYFSYDVKMKEKGDIPEGYSVSREKKERFSLILESASTNQTSMYLCASTIGGAGPNEQFFGPGTRLTVL.

The gene calls are TRBV30 and TRBJ1-2; tentatively, D is TRBD1 (5 bases). This CDR3 comprises 13 residues. Germline V CDR1 and CDR2: GTSNPN, SVGIG (reference sequence). The V and J ends lost 0 bases and 5 bases respectively, with 10 bases between them. CDR3 sequence (DNA): TGTGCCTGGAGTGTCCCCGGGGGGTATGGCTACACCTTC. Protein product: CAWSVPGGYGYTF.

The rearrangement links TRBV7-2 to TRBJ2-3, with D possibly TRBD2 on 5 matching bases. The CDR3 loop spans 13 amino acids. Trimming pared 5 bases from V and 6 bases from J, leaving 12 bases between. The germline V gene encodes CDR1 SGHTA and CDR2 FQGNSA. The CDR3 sequence: CASSQITGDTQYF. CDR3 nucleotides: TGTGCCAGCAGCCAAATAACGGGGGATACGCAGTATTTT.

This clonotype was counted a few times. The J gene is TRBJ1-2, the V gene TRBV6-1; D perhaps matches TRBD1 (6 bases). Trimming shortened V by 7 bases and J by 1 base, and 13 bases separated the two germline ends. The CDR3 has 14 amino acids. Per germline, CDR1 MNHNS and CDR2 SASEGT. CDR3 residues: CASTLAGVNYGYTF. In DNA, the CDR3 is TGTGCCAGCACTCTAGCAGGGGTTAACTATGGCTACACCTTC.

Many counts were recorded for this clonotype. The V gene is TRBV28, the J gene TRBJ1-5; D might be TRBD1 (5 bases). The V end was cut by 3 bases, the J end by 2 bases, with 8 bases between. This CDR3 contains 14 residues. Per germline, CDR1 MDHEN and CDR2 SYDVKM. Here the CDR3 DNA reads TGTGCCAGCAGTTTCGGCAGGGGCAATCAGCCCCAGCATTTT. It translates to CASSFGRGNQPQHF.

This clonotype appeared many times. V usage is TRBV7-9 and J usage is TRBJ2-5; 7 bases match TRBD2. The length of the CDR3 is 15 residues. Germline CDR1 reads SEHNR; CDR2 reads FQNEAQ (reference sequence). The V gene end was trimmed by 6 bases and the J gene end by 5 bases; junction bases not matched to a gene: 12. The CDR3 loop reads CASSSLGGPGETQYF. The CDR3 region has the DNA TGTGCCAGCAGTTCATTGGGAGGGCCGGGGGAGACCCAGTACTTC.

In its sample, this clonotype was seen many times. The chain joins TRBV19 to TRBJ1-4; D ambiguous. The CDR3 loop spans 17 amino acids. Germline V lookup: CDR1 LNHDA, CDR2 SQIVND (reference sequence). Trimming took 5 bases from V and 0 from J, leaving 16 bases between them. This CDR3 is CASSRRNQLATNEKLFF. The CDR3 coding sequence is TGTGCCAGTAGTCGGCGAAACCAACTCGCAACTAATGAAAAACTGTTTTTT. The whole variable domain, filled in from reference TRBV19 and TRBJ1-4, reads DGGITQSPKYLFRKEGQNVTLSCEQNLNHDAMYWYRQDPGQGLRLIYYSQIVNDFQKGDIAEGYSVSREKKESFPLTVTSAQKNPTAFYLCASSRRNQLATNEKLFFGSGTQLSVL.

This clonotype was counted between two and nine times. The chain joins TRBV29-1 to TRBJ2-1; TRBD2 agrees at 10 bases. CDR3 size: 15 residues. Germline CDR1 is SQVTM and CDR2 is ANQGSEA. J gave up 1 base and V 3 bases, and 3 bases lay outside the gene matches. Here the CDR3 DNA reads TGCAGCGTTGATGGTAGCGGGAGGTCCTACAATGAGCAGTTCTTC. Amino acid sequence: CSVDGSGRSYNEQFF.

This clonotype has a count of ten or more. V is TRBV28 and J is TRBJ2-7, with a possible D match to TRBD1 (7 bases). Germline lookup yields CDR1 MDHEN and CDR2 SYDVKM. This CDR3 is 15 amino acids long. Trimming pared 3 bases from V and 5 bases from J, leaving 17 bases between. CDR3 sequence (DNA): TGTGCCAGCAGTTTGAACACAGGGGACTTTGACGAGCAGTACTTC. Its protein product is CASSLNTGDFDEQYF. Combining the CDR3 with reference TRBV28 and TRBJ2-7 gives the whole variable domain DVKVTQSSRYLVKRTGEKVFLECVQDMDHENMFWYRQDPGLGLRLIYFSYDVKMKEKGDIPEGYSVSREKKERFSLILESASTNQTSMYLCASSLNTGDFDEQYFGPGTRLTVT.